This TCR beta chain was sequenced in a study of identical twins. Study-wide results and caveats: While abundant cord blood beta clonotypes carried fewer insertions, memory repertoires showed no such pattern.

V was pared by 1 base and J by 5 bases, with 9 bases between. There are 14 residues in the CDR3. Template switching added a universal primer binding site, and final cDNA carried unique molecular identifiers. TCRdb recomputed calls from the 5' RACE reads with MiXCR, one row per CDR3 protein. There are around 370,000 distinct CDR3 sequences in the sample; approximately 8.7% occur only once, and roughly 9% lies in the top ten. In its sample, this clonotype was seen many times. Its target is not known. The V gene is TRBV12-3 or TRBV12-4, the J gene TRBJ1-5; possible D gene TRBD1, 5 bases. This TCR came from a woman in her forties or fifties in good health. What was sequenced was naive T cells sorted from blood. CDR3 in DNA: TGTGCCAGCAGTTTAGACGGGGGGGATCAGCCCCAGCATTTT. It yields the protein CASSLDGGDQPQHF.